This T cell receptor beta chain was sequenced for a study of identical twins. Study results and caveats: The more abundant beta clonotypes in cord blood had fewer insertions, and memory repertoires did not show this. The study found excess low generation probability among twin-shared out-of-frame alpha sequences. Findings depended on cross-sectional statistics rather than tracking the same donors.

In germline, CDR1 is PRHDT, CDR2 FYEKMQ (reference sequence). The V and J ends lost 7 bases and 8 bases, in that order; junction bases with no gene match: 32. CDR3 size: 21 residues. As regards this clonotype: Antigen: not known.

Template switching (which added a universal primer site) was used, and cDNA carried unique molecular identifiers. TCRdb analysed the 5' RACE reads with MiXCR anew, one entry per CDR3 protein. The sample includes 690,000 or so distinct CDR3 sequences, more than 6.5% of them seen just once. The data were also submitted as part of a second study, on yellow fever vaccine responses in identical twins.

The sample was PBMCs. The TCR was taken from a woman younger than 35 in good health. The genes are TRBV13 and TRBJ2-1, with 7 bases aligning to TRBD2. The CDR3 DNA follows: TGTGCCAGCAAGGAGGCTGGTAGGGTCGGACGCGGGGGACCCTCACAGGATGAGCAGTTCTTC. Amino acid sequence: CASKEAGRVGRGGPSQDEQFF. Looking up the rest from reference TRBV13 and TRBJ2-1 gives the full variable domain: AAGVIQSPRHLIKEKRETATLKCYPIPRHDTVYWYQQGPGQDPQFLISFYEKMQSDKGSIPDRFSAQQFSDYHSELNMSSLELGDSALYFCASKEAGRVGRGGPSQDEQFFGPGTRLTVL.